This TCR beta chain was obtained from a study of shared clonotypes between healthy human individuals. Using immunoSEQ multiplex PCR, the repertoire was profiled, and TCRdb retains in-frame clones only, with some absent. The table shows about 1,800,000 clones, with about 95% occurring only once. Trimming took 5 bases from V and 4 from J, leaving 22 bases between them. Germline values: CDR1 SGHVS, CDR2 FNYEAQ. The CDR3 is made up of 17 amino acids. CD8 cells classed as naive were CD45RO-negative and positively selected for CCR7, excluding terminally differentiated effector memory CD45RA+ cells. Sequencing input: naive CD8+ T cells sorted from blood. This TCR derives from a man between 18 and 29 years old in good health. The chain employs TRBV7-6 and TRBJ2-3, with a weak D call TRBD2 (6 bases). The CDR3 reads CASSPETGLNFPDTQYF. The CDR3 nucleotides read TGTGCCAGCAGCCCAGAGACGGGACTGAATTTCCCAGATACGCAGTATTTT.